In its sample, the clone carrying this TCR beta chain was seen a few times. The entry originates in a study of T cells after yellow fever vaccination. Germline V gene data show CDR1 as KGHSH and CDR2 as LQKENI. The CDR3 has 13 residues. V lost 3 bases to trimming and J lost 6 bases, with 11 bases between them. MiXCR was run by TCRdb on the 5' RACE reads, yielding one entry per CDR3 protein. The table has a few hundred thousand distinct CDR3 sequences, around 20% seen once. The sample here was PBMCs, taken before the yellow fever booster vaccination. The chain joins TRBV18 to TRBJ1-2; D unresolved. The receptor's source is a man younger than 35 who received the YFV17D yellow fever vaccine. This chain's CDR3 is CASSPPGSDGYTF. CDR3 bases: TGTGCCAGCTCACCTCCAGGATCGGATGGCTACACCTTC. Full variable domain (rest looked up from reference TRBV18 and TRBJ1-2): NAGVMQNPRHLVRRRGQEARLRCSPMKGHSHVYWYRQLPEEGLKFMVYLQKENIIDESGMPKERFSAEFPKEGPSILRIQQVVRGDSAAYFCASSPPGSDGYTFGSGTRLTVV.